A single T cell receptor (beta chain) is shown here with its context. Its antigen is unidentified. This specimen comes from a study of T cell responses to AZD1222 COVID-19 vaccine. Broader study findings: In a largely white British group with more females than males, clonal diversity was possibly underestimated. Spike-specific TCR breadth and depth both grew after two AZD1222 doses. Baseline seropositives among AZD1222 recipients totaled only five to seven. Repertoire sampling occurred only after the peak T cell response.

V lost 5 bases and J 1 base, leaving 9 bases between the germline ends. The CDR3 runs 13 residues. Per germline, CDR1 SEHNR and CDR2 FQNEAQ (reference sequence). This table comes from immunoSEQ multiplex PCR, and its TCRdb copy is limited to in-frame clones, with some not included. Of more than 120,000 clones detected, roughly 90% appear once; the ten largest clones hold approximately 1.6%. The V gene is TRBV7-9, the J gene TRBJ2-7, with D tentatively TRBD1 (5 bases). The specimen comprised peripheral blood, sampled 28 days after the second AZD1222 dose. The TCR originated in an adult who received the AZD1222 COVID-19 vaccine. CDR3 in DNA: TGTGCCAGCAGCCATGACAGTTCCTACGAGCAGTACTTC. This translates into CASSHDSSYEQYF.